This T cell receptor (beta chain) was obtained from a study of early T cells in non-severe SARS-CoV-2 infection. Molecules of cDNA were individually given unique molecular identifiers that were attached to them. TCRdb redid the calling of the 5' RACE reads with MiXCR, one entry per CDR3 protein. The sample has about 24,000 distinct CDR3 sequences; about 3.7% are singletons. This clonotype was picked up many times. This receptor was taken from an adult who was a healthcare worker with PCR-confirmed SARS-CoV-2 infection or an uninfected control (not recorded which). Sequences were obtained from whole blood.

CDR3 residues: CASSLGIREADTQYF. In DNA, the CDR3 is TGTGCCAGCAGCTTAGGGATCAGGGAGGCAGATACGCAGTATTTT. The chain is built from TRBV11-2 and TRBJ2-3, with D possibly matching TRBD2 (6 bases). Germline-derived CDR1 and CDR2 are SGHAT and FQNNGV. The CDR3 covers 15 residues. The V and J ends lost 1 base and 4 bases respectively, with 12 bases between them.